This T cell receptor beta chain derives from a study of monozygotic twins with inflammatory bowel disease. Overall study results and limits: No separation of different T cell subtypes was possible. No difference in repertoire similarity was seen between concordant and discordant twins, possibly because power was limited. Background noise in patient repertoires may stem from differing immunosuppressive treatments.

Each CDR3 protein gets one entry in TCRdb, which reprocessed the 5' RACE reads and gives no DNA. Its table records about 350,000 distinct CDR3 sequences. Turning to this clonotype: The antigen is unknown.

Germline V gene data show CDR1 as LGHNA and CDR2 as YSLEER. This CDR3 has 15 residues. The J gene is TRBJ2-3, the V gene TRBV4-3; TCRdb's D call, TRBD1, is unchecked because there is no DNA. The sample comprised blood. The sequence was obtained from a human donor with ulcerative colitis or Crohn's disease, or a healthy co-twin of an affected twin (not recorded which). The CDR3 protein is CASSLRQWIADTQYF.